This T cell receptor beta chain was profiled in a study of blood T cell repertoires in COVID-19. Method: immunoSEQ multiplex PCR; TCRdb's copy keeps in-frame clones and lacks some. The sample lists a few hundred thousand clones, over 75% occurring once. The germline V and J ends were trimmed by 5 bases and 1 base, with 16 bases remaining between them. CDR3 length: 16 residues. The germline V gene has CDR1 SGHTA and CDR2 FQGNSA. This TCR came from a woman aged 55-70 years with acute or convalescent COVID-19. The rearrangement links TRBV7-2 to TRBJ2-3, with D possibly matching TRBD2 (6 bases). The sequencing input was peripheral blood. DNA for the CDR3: TGTGCCAGCAGCCTCCGTGGGACGGGGGGCACAGATACGCAGTATTTT. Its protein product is CASSLRGTGGTDTQYF.